One T cell receptor beta chain is described in this entry. The germline CDR1 and CDR2 sequences are MNHEY and SMNVEV (reference sequence). V gave up 5 bases and J gave up 8 bases, with 13 bases separating them. The CDR3 has 13 amino acids. Some clones are missing from TCRdb's copy, which holds only in-frame ones; the method was immunoSEQ multiplex PCR. The sample consists of 350,000 to 550,000 clones, more than 80% of them appearing once. The data derive from a study of blood T cell repertoires in COVID-19. Sequenced input: PBMCs or T cells enriched from blood (not recorded which). V gene TRBV27 combines with J gene TRBJ2-1; a weak D match, TRBD1 (6 bases). This TCR was recovered from a man aged 25-45 years who had recovered from COVID-19. The CDR3 is CASSPGQPHEQFF. CDR3 in DNA: TGTGCCAGCAGTCCCGGACAGCCACATGAGCAGTTCTTC.